This TCR beta chain was recorded in a study of identical twins. To note about this clonotype: Its antigen is unidentified. The junction does not match germline at one end; this may be a read error.

Study-wide results and caveats: Monozygotic twins shared more out-of-frame TCR alpha than recombination models predicted. While abundant cord blood beta clonotypes carried fewer insertions, memory repertoires showed no such pattern.

MiXCR, run by TCRdb on the 5' RACE reads, gives a single entry per CDR3 protein. This table holds about 190,000 distinct CDR3 sequences, more than 15% found once. This CDR3 region has 11 residues. Germline CDR1 reads SGHRS; CDR2 reads YFSETQ. Everyone who donated was a healthy Caucasian. The same specimen was also included in a second study, on T cells expressing NK-cell markers. That paper states: The TCR beta repertoires originated in sorted CD3+CD56+NKG2C+, CD3+CD56+NKG2C- and CD3+CD56-NKG2C+ T cells.

The sequenced sample consisted of CD8+ T cells sorted from blood. The receptor was derived from a woman aged 18-29 years in good health. The chain employs TRBV5-1 and TRBJ2-7; D gene unclear. The CDR3 spells CASSLGNEQYF. As DNA, the CDR3 is TGCGCCAGCAGCTTGGGAAACGAACAGTACTTC.